This T cell receptor beta chain emerged from a study of OX40 agonist ivuxolimab in advanced cancers. The overall study: Prior therapy, whether anti-PD-1, anti-PD-L1 or anti-CTLA-4, was allowed, and 35% to 40% had some.

Notes on this clone: Its specificity is not known.

This table comes from immunoSEQ multiplex PCR, and its TCRdb copy is limited to in-frame clones, with some not included. This sample has tens of thousands of clones; around 89% occur once, and the top ten carry roughly 0.98%. The CDR3 spans 14 residues. Germline V gene sequence: CDR1 KGHSH, CDR2 LQKENI. Between the trimmed V and J ends, which lost 5 bases and 2 bases, there was a span of 12 bases. Overall study findings and caveats: Clonal expansion among partial responders at 0.1-3.0 mg/kg ranked near the lowest. Doses of 0.1 to 3.0 mg/kg were accompanied by clonal expansion of CD4+ and CD8+ blood T cells by week 6. CD8+ T cells showed, on average, more clonal expansion than CD4+ cells.

The chain couples TRBV18 to TRBJ2-5; D gene ambiguous. This specimen was CD4+ or CD8+ T cells sorted from blood, taken in a trial of the OX40 agonist ivuxolimab. The receptor comes from an adult with an advanced solid tumor such as melanoma, head and neck, liver or kidney cancer. The CDR3 protein is CASSASRKQETQYF. The DNA for the CDR3 is TGTGCCAGCTCAGCAAGCCGAAAGCAAGAGACCCAGTACTTC.